The rows below give T cell receptor beta chains drawn from one sample of a study of PD-1 blockade in classical Hodgkin lymphoma. Assay: immunoSEQ multiplex PCR; the TCRdb copy retains only in-frame clones and omits some. The table includes approximately 20,000 clones, 75% to 90% detected once. Sequences were obtained from CD4+ T cells from blood. Source of these receptors: a human donor with classical Hodgkin lymphoma. Both conserved end residues are part of each CDR3. D genes are given only for firm matches.

j_call d_call v_call cdr3_nt cdr3_aa
TRBJ1-2 - TRBV18 TGTGCCAGCTCACCACCGCTAGTTTTGCAGGACGGCTACACCTTC CASSPPLVLQDGYTF
TRBJ2-3 - TRBV19 TGTGCCAGTAGCCTCGACTCAGCGTCGGTGGAGTATTTT CASSLDSASVEYF
TRBJ1-2 TRBD1 TRBV30 TGTGCCTGGACCGGGACAGTGTATGGCTACACCTTC CAWTGTVYGYTF
TRBJ1-6 - TRBV9 TGTGCCAGCAGCGGGTCACAGGGAGGACCCCTCCACTTT CASSGSQGGPLHF
TRBJ2-4 - TRBV5-1 TGCGCCAGCAGCTTGAGTGGAGGGGCCAAAAACATTCAGTACTTC CASSLSGGAKNIQYF
TRBJ1-1 - TRBV29-1 TGCAGCGTTAGCCAAAAGGGTTGGAACACTGAAGCTTTCTTT CSVSQKGWNTEAFF
TRBJ2-3 - TRBV7-6 TGTGCCAGCAGCTTAGTCGTTAGCACAGATACGCAGTATTTT CASSLVVSTDTQYF
TRBJ1-1 - TRBV7-8 TGTGCCAGCAGCCAGACACGTAACACTGAAGCTTTCTTT CASSQTRNTEAFF
TRBJ2-5 TRBD2 TRBV5-1 TGCGCCAGCAGCTTGTCAGGCGGGAGAGCAGAGACCCAGTACTTC CASSLSGGRAETQYF
TRBJ1-1 - TRBV4-1 TGCGCCAGCAGCCAAGTGCAGGGGAAGGGCGCTTTCTTT CASSQVQGKGAFF
TRBJ2-7 TRBD1 TRBV4-1 TGCGCCAGCAGCCAATTTCCGGGACAGGGTTACGAGCAGTACTTC CASSQFPGQGYEQYF
TRBJ2-2 - TRBV6-6 TGTGCCAGCAGCACCCCTTCAGGGTATGACACCGGGGAGCTGTTTTTT CASSTPSGYDTGELFF
TRBJ2-1 TRBD2 TRBV18 TGTGCCAGCTCACCCCCTAGGGTAGCGGGATCAAACAATGAGCAGTTCTTC CASSPPRVAGSNNEQFF
TRBJ2-3 TRBD1 TRBV19 TGTGCCAGTACTGACAGGGGGCGGATAGCAGATACGCAGTATTTT CASTDRGRIADTQYF
TRBJ1-5 - TRBV21-1 TGTGCCAGCACCTCGCCGCACGTGACACGGAGAAATCAGCCCCAGCATTTT CASTSPHVTRRNQPQHF
TRBJ1-2 - TRBV7-3 TGTGCCAGCTCCCGGGACCGAGCGCATGGCTACACCTTC CASSRDRAHGYTF
TRBJ1-6 - TRBV5-1 TGCGCCAGCAGCTTGGCTTCGGACGGGAGCTCCTATAATTCACCCCTCCACTTT CASSLASDGSSYNSPLHF